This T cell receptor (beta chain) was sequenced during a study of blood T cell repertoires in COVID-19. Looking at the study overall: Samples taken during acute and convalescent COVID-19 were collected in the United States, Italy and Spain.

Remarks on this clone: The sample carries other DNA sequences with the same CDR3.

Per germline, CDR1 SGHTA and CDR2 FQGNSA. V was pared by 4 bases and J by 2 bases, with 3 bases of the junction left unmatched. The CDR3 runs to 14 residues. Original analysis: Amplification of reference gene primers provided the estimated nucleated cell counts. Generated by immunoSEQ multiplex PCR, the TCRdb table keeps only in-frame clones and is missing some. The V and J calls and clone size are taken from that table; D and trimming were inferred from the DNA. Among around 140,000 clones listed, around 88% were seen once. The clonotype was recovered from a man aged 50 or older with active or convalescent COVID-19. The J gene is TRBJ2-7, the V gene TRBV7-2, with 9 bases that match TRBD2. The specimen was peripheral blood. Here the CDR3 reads CASSSLAGTYEQYF. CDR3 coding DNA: TGTGCCAGCAGCTCCCTAGCGGGGACCTACGAGCAGTACTTC.